What follows are 8 T cell receptor beta chains derived from one specimen sequenced in a study of lung T cells in sarcoidosis with Löfgren's syndrome. MiXCR, applied by TCRdb to the reads, yields one record per CDR3 protein. The sample has several thousand distinct CDR3 sequences; roughly 21% are singletons. Sequencing used CD4+ T cells from bronchoalveolar lavage fluid. The receptors were gathered from a human donor with sarcoidosis (Löfgren's syndrome or another form), or a control subject (not recorded which).

Details on this clonotype: Given a much more abundant clone one base away, this may be a read error. V is TRBV19 and J is TRBJ1-4, with 9 bases matching TRBD1. The CDR3 length is 15 residues. Per germline, CDR1 LNHDA and CDR2 SQIVND (reference sequence). DNA for the CDR3: TGTGCCAGCCTGGGGACAGGGTCAACTAATGGAAAACTGTTTTTT. Residues: CASLGTGSTNGKLFF.

At least ten counts were recorded for this clonotype. The chain has TRBV12-3 or TRBV12-4 and TRBJ1-2; D gene ambiguous. Trimming removed 1 base at V and 2 bases at J, with 11 bases between. This CDR3 has 15 residues. The CDR3 protein is CASSLGVVANYGYTF. DNA for the CDR3: TGTGCCAGCAGTTTAGGGGTCGTAGCGAACTATGGCTACACCTTC.

Comment on this clonotype: This CDR3 is missing its conserved last phenylalanine or tryptophan, likely due to a read error. The V gene is TRBV7-7, the J gene TRBJ2-1; D gene unclear. The CDR3 covers 13 residues. The germline V and J ends were trimmed by 1 base and 10 bases, with 11 bases remaining between them. CDR1 is SSHAT, CDR2 FNYEAQ, per germline (reference sequence). In DNA form, the CDR3 reads TGTGCCAGCAGCTTAGTGAGGTTAACCGAGCAGTTCCTC. Protein product: CASSLVRLTEQFL.

This clonotype was counted only a few times. This rearrangement joins TRBV27 to TRBJ1-2, with D possibly TRBD1 on 6 matching bases. Germline V gene data show CDR1 as MNHEY and CDR2 as SMNVEV (reference sequence). The CDR3 runs to 13 residues. Trimming stripped 5 bases from V and 8 bases from J, with 15 bases between. CDR3 nucleotide sequence: TGTGCCAGCAGTATAAGACAGGCCGGGGGCTACACCTTC. Translation: CASSIRQAGGYTF.

The CDR3 DNA reads as TGTGCCAGCAGCTTAAACGGAAACACCATATATTTT. Amino acids: CASSLNGNTIYF. This chain links TRBV7-6 with TRBJ1-3; D uncertain. The germline CDR1 and CDR2 sequences are SGHVS and FNYEAQ. The CDR3 has 12 amino acids. Trimming stripped 2 bases from V and 4 bases from J, with 3 bases between.

This clonotype was seen many times. The chain links TRBV3-1 to TRBJ2-2; the D is unclear. CDR3 length equals 14 residues. The V end was cut by 8 bases, the J end by 0 bases, with 10 bases between. From germline, CDR1 is LGHDT and CDR2 YNNKEL (reference sequence). The CDR3 sequence: CASCDGTNTGELFF. Here the CDR3 DNA reads TGTGCCAGCTGTGATGGGACGAACACCGGGGAGCTGTTTTTT.

The chain joins TRBV5-1 to TRBJ2-7; weak D call: TRBD1 (6 bases). V lost 6 bases and J lost 6, with 16 bases in between. The length of the CDR3 is 13 residues. Per the germline V gene, CDR1 is SGHRS and CDR2 is YFSETQ. CDR3 nucleotide sequence: TGCGCCAGCAACAGGGTATCGCTGAGCGAGCAGTACTTC. Translation gives CASNRVSLSEQYF.

Sample share makes this clonotype medium-sized. CDR3 sequence reads: CASSEWRGGTDTQYF. Here the CDR3 DNA reads TGTGCCAGCAGTGAGTGGCGGGGCGGGACAGATACGCAGTATTTT. This sequence joins TRBV2 and TRBJ2-3, with a weak D call TRBD2 (6 bases). CDR3 size: 15 residues. The V end lost 3 bases, the J end lost 3 bases, and 13 bases lay between the germline ends. The V gene's germline CDR1 is SNHLY and CDR2 FYNNEI.